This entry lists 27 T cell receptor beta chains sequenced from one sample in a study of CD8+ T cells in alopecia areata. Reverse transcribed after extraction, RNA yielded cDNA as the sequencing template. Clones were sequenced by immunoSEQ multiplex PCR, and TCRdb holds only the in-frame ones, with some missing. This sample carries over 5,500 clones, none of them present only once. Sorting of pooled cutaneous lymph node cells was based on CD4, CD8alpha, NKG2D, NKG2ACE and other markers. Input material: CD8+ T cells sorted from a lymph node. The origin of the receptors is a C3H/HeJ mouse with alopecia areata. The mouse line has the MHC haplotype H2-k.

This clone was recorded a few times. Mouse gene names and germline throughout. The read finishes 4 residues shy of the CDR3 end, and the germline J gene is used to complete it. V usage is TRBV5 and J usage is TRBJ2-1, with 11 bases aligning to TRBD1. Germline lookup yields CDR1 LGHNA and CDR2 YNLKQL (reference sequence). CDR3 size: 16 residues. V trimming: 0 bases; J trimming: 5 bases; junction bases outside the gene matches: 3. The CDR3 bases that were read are TGTGCCAGCAGCCAAGACCAGGGACAGGGGGATGCT. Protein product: CASSQDQGQGDA. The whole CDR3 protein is CASSQDQGQGDAEQFF.

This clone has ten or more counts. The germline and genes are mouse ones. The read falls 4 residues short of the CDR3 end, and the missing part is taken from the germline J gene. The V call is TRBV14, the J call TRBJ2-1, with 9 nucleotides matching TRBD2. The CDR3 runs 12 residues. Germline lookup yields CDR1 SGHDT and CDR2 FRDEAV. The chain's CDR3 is CASSTGGAEQFF. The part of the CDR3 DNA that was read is TGTGCCAGCAGTACTGGGGGGGCT.

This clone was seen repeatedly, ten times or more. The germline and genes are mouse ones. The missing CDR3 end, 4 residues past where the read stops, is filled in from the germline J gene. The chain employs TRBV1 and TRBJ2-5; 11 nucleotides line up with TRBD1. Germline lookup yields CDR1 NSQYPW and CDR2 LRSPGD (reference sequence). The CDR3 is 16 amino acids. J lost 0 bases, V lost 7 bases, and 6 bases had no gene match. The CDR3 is CTCNPGQGGNQDTQYF. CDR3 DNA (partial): TGCACCTGCAACCCGGGACAGGGGGGTAACCAAGAC. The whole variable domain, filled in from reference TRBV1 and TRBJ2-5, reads VTLLEQNPRWRLVPRGQAVNLRCILKNSQYPWMSWYQQDLQKQLQWLFTLRSPGDKEVKSLPGADYLATRVTDTELRLQVANMSQGRTLYCTCNPGQGGNQDTQYFGPGTRLLVL.

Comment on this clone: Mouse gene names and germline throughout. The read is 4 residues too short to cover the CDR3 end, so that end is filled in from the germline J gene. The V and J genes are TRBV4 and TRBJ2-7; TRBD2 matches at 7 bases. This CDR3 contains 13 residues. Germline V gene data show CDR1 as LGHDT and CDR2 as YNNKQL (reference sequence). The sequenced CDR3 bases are TGTGCCAGCAGCCCCACGGGACTGTAT. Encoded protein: CASSPTGLY. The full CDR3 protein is CASSPTGLYEQYF.

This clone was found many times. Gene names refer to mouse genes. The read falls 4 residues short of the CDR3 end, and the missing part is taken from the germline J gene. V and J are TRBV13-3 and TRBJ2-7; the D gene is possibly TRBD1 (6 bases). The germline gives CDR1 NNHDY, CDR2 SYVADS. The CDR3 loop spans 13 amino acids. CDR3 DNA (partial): TGTGCCAGCAGTGATTTCCAGGGGTAT. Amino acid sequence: CASSDFQGY. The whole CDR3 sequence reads CASSDFQGYEQYF.

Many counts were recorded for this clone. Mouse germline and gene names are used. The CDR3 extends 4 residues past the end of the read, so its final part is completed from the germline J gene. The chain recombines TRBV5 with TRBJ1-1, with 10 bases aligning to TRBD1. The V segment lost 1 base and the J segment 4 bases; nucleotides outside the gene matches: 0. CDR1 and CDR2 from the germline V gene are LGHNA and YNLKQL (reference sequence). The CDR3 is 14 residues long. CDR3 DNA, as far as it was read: TGTGCCAGCAGCCAAGGGACAGGGGGCACA. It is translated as CASSQGTGGT. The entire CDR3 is CASSQGTGGTEVFF.

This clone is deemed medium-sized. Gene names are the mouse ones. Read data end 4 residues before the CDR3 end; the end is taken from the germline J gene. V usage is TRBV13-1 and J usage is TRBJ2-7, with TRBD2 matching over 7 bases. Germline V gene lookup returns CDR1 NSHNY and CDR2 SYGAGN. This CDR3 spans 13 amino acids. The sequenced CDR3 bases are TGTGCCAGCAGTGATCGGGGGGGGTAT. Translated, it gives CASSDRGGY. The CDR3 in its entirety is CASSDRGGYEQYF.

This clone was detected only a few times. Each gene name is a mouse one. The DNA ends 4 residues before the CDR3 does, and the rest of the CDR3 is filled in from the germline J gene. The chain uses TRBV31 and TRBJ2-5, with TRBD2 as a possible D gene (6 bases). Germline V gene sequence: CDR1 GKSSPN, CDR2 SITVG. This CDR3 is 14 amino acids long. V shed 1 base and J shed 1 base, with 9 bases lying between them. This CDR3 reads CAWSRWGHQDTQYF. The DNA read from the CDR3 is TGTGCCTGGAGTCGCTGGGGACACCAAGAC.

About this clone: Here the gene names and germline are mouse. The CDR3 loop is CASSDWSAETLYF. CDR3 DNA (partial): TGTGCCAGCAGTGACTGGAGTGCAGAA. The chain combines TRBV19 with TRBJ2-3; D may be TRBD2 (6 bases). The read terminates 4 residues before the CDR3 end, so the remaining end is supplied by the germline J gene. The CDR3 length is 13 residues. V lost 4 bases, J lost 0 bases, and 6 bases lay in between. CDR1 and CDR2 from the germline V gene are FNHDT and SITEND (reference sequence).

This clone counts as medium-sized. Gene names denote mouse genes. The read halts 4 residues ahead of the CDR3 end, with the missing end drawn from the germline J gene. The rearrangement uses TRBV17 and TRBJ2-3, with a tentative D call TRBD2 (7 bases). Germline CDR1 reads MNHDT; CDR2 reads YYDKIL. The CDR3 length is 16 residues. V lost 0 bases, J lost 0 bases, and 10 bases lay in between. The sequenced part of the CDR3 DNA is TGTGCTAGCAGTAGAGATAGGGGGGCTAGTGCAGAA. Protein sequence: CASSRDRGASAE. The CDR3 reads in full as CASSRDRGASAETLYF.

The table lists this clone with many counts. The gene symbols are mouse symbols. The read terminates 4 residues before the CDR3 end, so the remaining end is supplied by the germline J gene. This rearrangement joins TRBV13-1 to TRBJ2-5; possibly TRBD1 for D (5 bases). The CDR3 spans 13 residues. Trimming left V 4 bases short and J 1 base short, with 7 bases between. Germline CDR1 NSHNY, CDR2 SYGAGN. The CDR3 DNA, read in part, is TGTGCCAGCAGTCAGGGTTACCAAGAC. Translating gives CASSQGYQD. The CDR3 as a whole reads CASSQGYQDTQYF.

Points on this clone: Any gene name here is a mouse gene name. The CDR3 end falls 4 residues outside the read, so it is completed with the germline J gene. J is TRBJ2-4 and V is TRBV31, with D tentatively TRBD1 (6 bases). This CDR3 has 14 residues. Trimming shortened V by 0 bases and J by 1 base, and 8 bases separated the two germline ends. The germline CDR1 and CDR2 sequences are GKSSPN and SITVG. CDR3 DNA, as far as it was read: TGTGCCTGGAGTCTACCAGGGGGTCAAAAC. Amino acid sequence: CAWSLPGGQN. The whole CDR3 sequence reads CAWSLPGGQNTLYF. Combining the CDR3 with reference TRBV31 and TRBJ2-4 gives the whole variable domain AQTIHQWPVAEIKAVGSPLSLGCTIKGKSSPNLYWYWQATGGTLQQLFYSITVGQVESVVQLNLSASRPKDDQFILSTEKLLLSHSGFYLCAWSLPGGQNTLYFGAGTRLSVL.

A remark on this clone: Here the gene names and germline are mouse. This CDR3 reads CASSQHSSYEQYF. CDR3 DNA (partial): TGTGCCAGCAGCCAACACAGCTCCTAT. The chain employs TRBV2 and TRBJ2-7; no firm D call. The read halts 4 residues ahead of the CDR3 end, with the missing end drawn from the germline J gene. Between the trimmed V and J ends, which lost 2 bases and 0 bases, there was a span of 5 bases. This CDR3 has 13 residues. Germline V lookup: CDR1 LGHNA, CDR2 YSYQKL.

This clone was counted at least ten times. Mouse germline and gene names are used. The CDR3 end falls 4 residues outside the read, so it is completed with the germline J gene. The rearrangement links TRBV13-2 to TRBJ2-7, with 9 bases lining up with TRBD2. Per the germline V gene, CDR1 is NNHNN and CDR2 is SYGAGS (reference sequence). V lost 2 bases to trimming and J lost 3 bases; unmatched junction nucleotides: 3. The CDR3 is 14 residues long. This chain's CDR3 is CASGEGWGGYEQYF. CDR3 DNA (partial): TGTGCCAGCGGTGAGGGCTGGGGGGGCTAT.

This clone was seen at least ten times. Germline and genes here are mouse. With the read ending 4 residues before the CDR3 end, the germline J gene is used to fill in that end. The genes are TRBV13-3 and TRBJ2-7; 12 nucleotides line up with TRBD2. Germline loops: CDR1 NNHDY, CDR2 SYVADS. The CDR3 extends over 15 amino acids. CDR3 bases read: TGTGCCAGCAGTGTCGACTGGGGGGGCGCGGAT. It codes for CASSVDWGGAD. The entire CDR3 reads CASSVDWGGADEQYF.

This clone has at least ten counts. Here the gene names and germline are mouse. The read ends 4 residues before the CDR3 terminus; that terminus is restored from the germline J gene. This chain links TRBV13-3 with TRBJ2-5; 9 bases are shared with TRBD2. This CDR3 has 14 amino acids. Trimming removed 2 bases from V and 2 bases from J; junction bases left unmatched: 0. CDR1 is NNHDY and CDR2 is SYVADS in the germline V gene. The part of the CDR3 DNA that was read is TGTGCCAGCAGTGACTGGGGGGGCCAAGAC. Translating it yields CASSDWGGQD. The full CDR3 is CASSDWGGQDTQYF. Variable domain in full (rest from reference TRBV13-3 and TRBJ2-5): EAAVTQSPRSKVAVTGGKVTLSCHQTNNHDYMYWYRQDTGHGLRLIHYSYVADSTEKGDIPDGYKASRPSQENFSLILELASLSQTAVYFCASSDWGGQDTQYFGPGTRLLVL.

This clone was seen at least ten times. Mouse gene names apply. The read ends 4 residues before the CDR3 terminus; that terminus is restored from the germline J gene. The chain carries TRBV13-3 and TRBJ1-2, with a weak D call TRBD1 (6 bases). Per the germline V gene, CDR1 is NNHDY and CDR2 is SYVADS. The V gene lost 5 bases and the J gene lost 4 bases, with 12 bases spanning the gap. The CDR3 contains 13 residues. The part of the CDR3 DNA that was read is TGTGCCAGCAGCTACAGGGTTGGCTCC. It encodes CASSYRVGS. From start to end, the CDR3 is CASSYRVGSDYTF.

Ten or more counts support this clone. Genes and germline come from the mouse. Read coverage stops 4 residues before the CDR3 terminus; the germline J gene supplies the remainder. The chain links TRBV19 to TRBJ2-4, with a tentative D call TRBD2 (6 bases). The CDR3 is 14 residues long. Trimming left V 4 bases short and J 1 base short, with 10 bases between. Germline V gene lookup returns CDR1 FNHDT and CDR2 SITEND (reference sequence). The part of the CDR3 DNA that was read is TGTGCCAGCAGTCACAGACTGGGTCAAAAC. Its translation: CASSHRLGQN. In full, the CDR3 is CASSHRLGQNTLYF. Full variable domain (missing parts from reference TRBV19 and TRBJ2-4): GGIITQTPKFLIGQEGQKLTLKCQQNFNHDTMYWYRQDSGKGLRLIYYSITENDLQKGDLSEGYDASREKKSSFSLTVTSAQKNEMAVFLCASSHRLGQNTLYFGAGTRLSVL.

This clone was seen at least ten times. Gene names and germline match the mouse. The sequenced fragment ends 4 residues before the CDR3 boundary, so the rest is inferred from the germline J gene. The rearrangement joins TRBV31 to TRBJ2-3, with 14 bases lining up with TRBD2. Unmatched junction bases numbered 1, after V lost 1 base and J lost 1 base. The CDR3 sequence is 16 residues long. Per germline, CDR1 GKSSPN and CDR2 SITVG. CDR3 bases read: TGTGCCTGGAGTCCGGGACTGGGGGGGCGTGCAGAA. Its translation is CAWSPGLGGRAE. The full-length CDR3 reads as CAWSPGLGGRAETLYF.

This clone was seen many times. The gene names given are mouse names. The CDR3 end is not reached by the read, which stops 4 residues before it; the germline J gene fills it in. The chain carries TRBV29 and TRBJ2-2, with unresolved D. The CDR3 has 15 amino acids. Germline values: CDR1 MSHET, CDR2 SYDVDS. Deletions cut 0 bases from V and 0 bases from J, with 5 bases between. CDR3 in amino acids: CASSLSTTNTGQLYF. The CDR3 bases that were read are TGTGCTAGCAGTTTATCGACAACAAACACCGGG.

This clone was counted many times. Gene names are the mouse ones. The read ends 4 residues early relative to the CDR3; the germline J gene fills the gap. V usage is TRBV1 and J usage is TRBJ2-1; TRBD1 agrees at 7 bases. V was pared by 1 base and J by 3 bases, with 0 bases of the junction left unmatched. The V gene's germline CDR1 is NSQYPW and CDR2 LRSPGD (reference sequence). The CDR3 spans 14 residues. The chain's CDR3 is CTCSAGQGYAEQFF. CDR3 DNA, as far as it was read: TGCACCTGCAGTGCAGGACAGGGCTATGCT.

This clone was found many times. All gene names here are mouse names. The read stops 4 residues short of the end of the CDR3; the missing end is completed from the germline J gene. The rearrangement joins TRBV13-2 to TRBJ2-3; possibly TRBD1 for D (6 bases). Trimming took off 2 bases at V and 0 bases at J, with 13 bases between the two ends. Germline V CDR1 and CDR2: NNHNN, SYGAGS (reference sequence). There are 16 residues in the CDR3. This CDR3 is CASGEGGRGSAETLYF. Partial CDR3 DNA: TGTGCCAGCGGTGAAGGAGGCAGGGGTAGTGCAGAA.

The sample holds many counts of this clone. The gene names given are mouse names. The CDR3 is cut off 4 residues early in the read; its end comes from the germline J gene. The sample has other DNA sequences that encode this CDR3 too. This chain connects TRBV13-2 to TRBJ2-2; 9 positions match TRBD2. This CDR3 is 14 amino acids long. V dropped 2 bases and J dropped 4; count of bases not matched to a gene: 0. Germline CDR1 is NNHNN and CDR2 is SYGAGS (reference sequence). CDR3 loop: CASGDWGGTGQLYF. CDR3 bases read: TGTGCCAGCGGTGACTGGGGGGGCACCGGG.

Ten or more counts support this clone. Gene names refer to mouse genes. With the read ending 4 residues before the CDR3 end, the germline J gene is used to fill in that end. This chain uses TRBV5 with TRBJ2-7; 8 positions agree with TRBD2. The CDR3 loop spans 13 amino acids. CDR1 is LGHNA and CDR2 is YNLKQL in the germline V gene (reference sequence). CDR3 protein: CASSQNWGYEQYF. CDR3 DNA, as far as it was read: TGTGCCAGCAGCCAAAACTGGGGGTAT.

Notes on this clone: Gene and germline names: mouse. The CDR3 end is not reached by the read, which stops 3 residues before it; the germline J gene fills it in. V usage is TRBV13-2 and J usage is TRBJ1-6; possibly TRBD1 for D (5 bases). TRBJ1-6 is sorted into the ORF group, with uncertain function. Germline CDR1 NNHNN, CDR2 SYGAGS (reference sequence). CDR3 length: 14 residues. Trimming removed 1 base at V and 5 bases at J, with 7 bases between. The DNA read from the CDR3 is TGTGCCAGCGGTGATTGGGGGAATAATTCGCCC. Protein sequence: CASGDWGNNSP. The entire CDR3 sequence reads CASGDWGNNSPLYF.

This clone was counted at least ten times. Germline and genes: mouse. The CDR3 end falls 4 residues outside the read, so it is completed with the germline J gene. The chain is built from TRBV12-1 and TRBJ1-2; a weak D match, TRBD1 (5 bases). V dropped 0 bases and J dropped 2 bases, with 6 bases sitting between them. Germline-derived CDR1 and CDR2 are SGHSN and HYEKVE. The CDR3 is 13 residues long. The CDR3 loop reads CASSLEGNSDYTF. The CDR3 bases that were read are TGTGCCAGCTCTCTCGAGGGGAACTCC.

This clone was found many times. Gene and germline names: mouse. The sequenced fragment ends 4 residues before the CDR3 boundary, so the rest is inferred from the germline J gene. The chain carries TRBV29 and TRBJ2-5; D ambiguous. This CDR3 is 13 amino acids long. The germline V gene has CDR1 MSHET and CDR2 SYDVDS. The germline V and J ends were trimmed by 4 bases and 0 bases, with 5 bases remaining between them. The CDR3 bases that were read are TGTGCTAGCAGTTACAGTAACCAAGAC. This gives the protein CASSYSNQD. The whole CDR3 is CASSYSNQDTQYF. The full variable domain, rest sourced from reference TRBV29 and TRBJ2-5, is DMKVTQMPRYLIKRMGENVLLECGQDMSHETMYWYRQDPGLGLQLIYISYDVDSNSEGDIPKGYRVSRKKREHFSLILDSAKTNQTSVYFCASSYSNQDTQYFGPGTRLLVL.